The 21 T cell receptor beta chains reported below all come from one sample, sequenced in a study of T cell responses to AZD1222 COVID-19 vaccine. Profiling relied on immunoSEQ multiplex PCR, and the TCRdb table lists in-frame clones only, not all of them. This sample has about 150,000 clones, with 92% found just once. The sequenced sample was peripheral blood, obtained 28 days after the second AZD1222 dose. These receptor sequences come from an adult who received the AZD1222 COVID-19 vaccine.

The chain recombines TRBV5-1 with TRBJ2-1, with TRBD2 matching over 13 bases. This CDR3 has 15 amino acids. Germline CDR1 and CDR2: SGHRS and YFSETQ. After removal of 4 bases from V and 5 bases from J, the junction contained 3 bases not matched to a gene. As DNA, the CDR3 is TGCGCCAGCAGCCCCGGGACTAGCGGGAACAATGAGCAGTTCTTC. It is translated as CASSPGTSGNNEQFF.

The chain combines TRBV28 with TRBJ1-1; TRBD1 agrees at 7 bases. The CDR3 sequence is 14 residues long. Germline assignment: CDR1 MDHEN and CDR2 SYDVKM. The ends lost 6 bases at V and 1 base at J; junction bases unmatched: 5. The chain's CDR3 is CASRPRQGNTEAFF. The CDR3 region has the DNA TGTGCCAGCAGACCCAGACAGGGGAACACTGAAGCTTTCTTT. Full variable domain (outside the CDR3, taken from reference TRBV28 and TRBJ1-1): DVKVTQSSRYLVKRTGEKVFLECVQDMDHENMFWYRQDPGLGLRLIYFSYDVKMKEKGDIPEGYSVSREKKERFSLILESASTNQTSMYLCASRPRQGNTEAFFGQGTRLTVV.

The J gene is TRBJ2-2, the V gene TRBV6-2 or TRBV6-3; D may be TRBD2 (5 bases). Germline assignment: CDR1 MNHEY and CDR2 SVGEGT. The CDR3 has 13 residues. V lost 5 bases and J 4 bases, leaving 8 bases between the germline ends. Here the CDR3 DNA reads TGTGCCAGCAGTCGAGGGATCACCGGGGAGCTGTTTTTT. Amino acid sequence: CASSRGITGELFF.

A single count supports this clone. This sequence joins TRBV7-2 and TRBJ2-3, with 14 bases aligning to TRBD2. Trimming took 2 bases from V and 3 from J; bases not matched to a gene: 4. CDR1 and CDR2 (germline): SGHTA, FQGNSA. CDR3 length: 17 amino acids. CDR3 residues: CASSLWGLAGATDTQYF. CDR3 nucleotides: TGTGCCAGCAGCTTATGGGGACTAGCGGGAGCAACAGATACGCAGTATTTT.

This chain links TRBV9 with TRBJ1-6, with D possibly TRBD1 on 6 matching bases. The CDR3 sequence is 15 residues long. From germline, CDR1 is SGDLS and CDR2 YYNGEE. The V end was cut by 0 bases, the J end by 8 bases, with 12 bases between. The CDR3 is CASSVEQGRDSPLHF. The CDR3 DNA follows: TGTGCCAGCAGCGTAGAACAGGGTCGGGATTCACCCCTCCACTTT.

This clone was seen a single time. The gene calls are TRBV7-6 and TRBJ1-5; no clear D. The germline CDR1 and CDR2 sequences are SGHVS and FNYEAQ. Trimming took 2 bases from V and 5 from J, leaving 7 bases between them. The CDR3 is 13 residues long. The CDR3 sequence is CASSLQEDQPQHF. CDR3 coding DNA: TGTGCCAGCAGCTTACAGGAAGATCAGCCCCAGCATTTT.

The CDR3 DNA sequence: TGCAGTGCTAGGAGGGTTGGAGCTTTCTTC. It codes for CSARRVGAFF. The chain links TRBV20-1 to TRBJ2-1; D perhaps matches TRBD2 (5 bases). The CDR3 runs 10 residues. Germline V CDR1 and CDR2: DFQATT, SNEGSKA (reference sequence). Trimming took 3 bases from V and 16 from J, leaving 13 bases between them.

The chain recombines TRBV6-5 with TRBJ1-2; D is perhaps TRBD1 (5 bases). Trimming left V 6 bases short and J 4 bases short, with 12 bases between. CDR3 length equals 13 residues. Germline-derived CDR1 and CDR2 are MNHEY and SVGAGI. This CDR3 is CASRTARTYGYTF. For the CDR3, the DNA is TGTGCCAGCAGGACAGCCAGGACCTATGGCTACACCTTC.

For the CDR3, the DNA is TGTGCCAGCAGCCCCCGGGGGACAGCTTCCTACGAGCAGTACTTC. Its translation: CASSPRGTASYEQYF. This sequence joins TRBV7-2 and TRBJ2-7; D is perhaps TRBD1 (7 bases). Trimming took off 5 bases at V and 1 base at J, with 15 bases between the two ends. CDR1 SGHTA and CDR2 FQGNSA come from the germline V gene. The CDR3 has 15 residues.

The DNA of the CDR3 is TGTGCCAGCAGGTTGACAGGAGCTAGCAATCAGCCCCAGCATTTT. Translation gives CASRLTGASNQPQHF. The chain combines TRBV6-5 with TRBJ1-5; the D gene is possibly TRBD1 (6 bases). Trimming removed 6 bases at V and 0 bases at J, with 12 bases between. Per germline, CDR1 MNHEY and CDR2 SVGAGI. There are 15 residues in the CDR3.

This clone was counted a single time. The CDR3 bases are TGTGCCAGCAGTCCCAGGGGCTCGAACACCGGGGAGCTGTTTTTT. Encoded protein: CASSPRGSNTGELFF. The chain links TRBV6-6 to TRBJ2-2; D possibly corresponds to TRBD1 (6 bases). Between the trimmed V and J ends, which lost 5 bases and 0 bases, there was a span of 10 bases. This CDR3 region has 15 residues. CDR1 is MNHNY, CDR2 SVGAGI, per germline (reference sequence).

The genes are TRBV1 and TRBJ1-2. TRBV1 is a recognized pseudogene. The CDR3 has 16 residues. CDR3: CTSSQDYQGSDYGYTF. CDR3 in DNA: TGCACCAGCAGCCAAGATTACCAAGGGAGCGACTATGGCTACACCTTC.

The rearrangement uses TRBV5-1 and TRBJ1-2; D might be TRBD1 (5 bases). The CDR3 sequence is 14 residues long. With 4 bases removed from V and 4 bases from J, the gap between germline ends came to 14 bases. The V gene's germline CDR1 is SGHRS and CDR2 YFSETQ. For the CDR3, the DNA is TGCGCCAGCAGCAGTGGGACGCCCGGCTATGGCTACACCTTC. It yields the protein CASSSGTPGYGYTF.

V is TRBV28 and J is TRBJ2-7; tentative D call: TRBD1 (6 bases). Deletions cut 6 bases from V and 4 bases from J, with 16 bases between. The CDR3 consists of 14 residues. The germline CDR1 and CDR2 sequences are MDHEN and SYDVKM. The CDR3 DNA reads TGTGCCAGCAGGCTCCGGGACACGCGTTACGAGCAGTACTTC. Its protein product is CASRLRDTRYEQYF.

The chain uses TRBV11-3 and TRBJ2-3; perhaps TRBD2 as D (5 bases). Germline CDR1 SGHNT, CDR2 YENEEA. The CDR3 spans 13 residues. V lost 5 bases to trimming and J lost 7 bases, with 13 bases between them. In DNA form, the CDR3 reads TGTGCCAGCAGCCATCGCCTAGCAAATACGCAGTATTTT. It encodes CASSHRLANTQYF.

CDR3: CASSPPNGRAGNEQFF. The CDR3 nucleotides read TGTGCCAGCTCACCACCTAACGGGAGGGCCGGGAATGAGCAGTTCTTC. The chain joins TRBV18 to TRBJ2-1; 8 positions agree with TRBD2. J was trimmed by 7 bases and V by 0 bases; bases with no gene match: 8. The CDR3 runs 16 residues. In germline, CDR1 is KGHSH, CDR2 LQKENI.

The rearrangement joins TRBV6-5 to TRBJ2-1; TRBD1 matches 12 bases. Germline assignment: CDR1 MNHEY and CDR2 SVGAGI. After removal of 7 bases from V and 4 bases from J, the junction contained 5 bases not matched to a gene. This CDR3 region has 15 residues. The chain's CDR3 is CASTRDRGLYNEQFF. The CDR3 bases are TGTGCCAGCACTCGGGACAGGGGGCTTTACAATGAGCAGTTCTTC.

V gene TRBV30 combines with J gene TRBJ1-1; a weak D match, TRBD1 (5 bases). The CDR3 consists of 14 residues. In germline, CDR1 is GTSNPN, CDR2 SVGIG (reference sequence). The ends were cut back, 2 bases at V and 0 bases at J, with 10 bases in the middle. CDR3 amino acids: CAWSRGKLNTEAFF. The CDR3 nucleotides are TGTGCCTGGAGTAGGGGAAAATTGAACACTGAAGCTTTCTTT.

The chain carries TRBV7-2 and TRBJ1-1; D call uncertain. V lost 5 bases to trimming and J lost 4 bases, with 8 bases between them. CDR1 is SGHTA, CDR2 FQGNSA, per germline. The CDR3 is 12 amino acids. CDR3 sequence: CASSILGTEAFF. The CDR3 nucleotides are TGTGCCAGCAGCATACTGGGCACTGAAGCTTTCTTT.

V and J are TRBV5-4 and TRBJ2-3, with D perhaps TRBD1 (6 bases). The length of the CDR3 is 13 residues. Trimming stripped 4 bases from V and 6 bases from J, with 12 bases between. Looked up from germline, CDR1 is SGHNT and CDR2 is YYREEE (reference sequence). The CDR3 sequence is CASSIRQADTQYF. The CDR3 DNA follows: TGTGCCAGCAGCATACGACAGGCGGATACGCAGTATTTT. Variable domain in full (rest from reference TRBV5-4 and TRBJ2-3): ETGVTQSPTHLIKTRGQQVTLRCSSQSGHNTVSWYQQALGQGPQFIFQYYREEENGRGNFPPRFSGLQFPNYSSELNVNALELDDSALYLCASSIRQADTQYFGPGTRLTVL.

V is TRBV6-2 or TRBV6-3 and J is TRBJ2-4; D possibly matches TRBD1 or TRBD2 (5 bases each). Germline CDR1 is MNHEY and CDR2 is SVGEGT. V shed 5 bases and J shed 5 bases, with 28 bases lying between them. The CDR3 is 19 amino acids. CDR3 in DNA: TGTGCCAGCAGTACGGCGAGACAGTACGGGGCGCGTTTGGAAAACATTCAGTACTTC. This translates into CASSTARQYGARLENIQYF.